This entry features one TCR beta chain sequence. This specimen belongs to a study of control samples from healthy donors and cancer patients. Germline loops: CDR1 KGHDR, CDR2 SFDVKD. J was trimmed by 4 bases and V by 0 bases; bases with no gene match: 4. The CDR3 runs to 15 residues. The data were produced by immunoSEQ multiplex PCR, yet TCRdb's version contains in-frame clones alone and is incomplete. The sample totals about 210,000 clones. The sequenced sample consisted of blood. This clonotype was obtained from a woman in her 30s in good health. The chain is built from TRBV24-1 and TRBJ2-5; 7 positions agree with TRBD2. The CDR3 loop is CATSDLGGDGETQYF. CDR3 nucleotides: TGTGCCACCAGTGATTTGGGGGGGGACGGAGAGACCCAGTACTTC.